Listed here is a single T cell receptor (beta chain). In the original processing: Cell counts per sample came from amplifying reference gene primers. Only in-frame clones appear in the TCRdb table, and some are missing; sequencing was by immunoSEQ multiplex PCR. V, J and clone size were drawn from that table, and D and trimming were deduced from the DNA. The sample has about 110,000 clones, more than 75% seen once. These data are taken from a study of blood T cell repertoires in COVID-19. For the study at large: The origin of the acute and convalescent COVID-19 samples was the United States, Italy and Spain. PBMCs, B-cell-depleted T cells, or T cells were the source of the cDNA or gDNA that made up the material.

The ends were cut back, 4 bases at V and 3 bases at J, with 13 bases in the middle. This CDR3 has 14 amino acids. Germline V lookup: CDR1 SEHNR, CDR2 FQNEAQ (reference sequence). The origin of this receptor is a man between 65 and 85 years old with acute or convalescent COVID-19. The chain has TRBV7-9 and TRBJ2-7; D is perhaps TRBD1 (6 bases). Input material: peripheral blood. The CDR3 spells CASSSGHGIYEQYF. In nucleotides, the CDR3 is TGTGCCAGCAGCTCGGGACACGGGATCTACGAGCAGTACTTC.